This TCR beta chain is drawn from a study of patients and donors after allogeneic stem cell transplantation. This clonotype occurred a few times. MiXCR was run by TCRdb on the RT-PCR reads, yielding one entry per CDR3 protein. Of 920,000 or so distinct CDR3 sequences detected, more than 15% appear once; the ten largest clones hold roughly 6%. V was trimmed by 5 bases and J by 9 bases, leaving 20 bases between them. This CDR3 is 16 amino acids long. Germline assignment: CDR1 SEHNR and CDR2 FQNEAQ (reference sequence). The J gene is TRBJ1-6, the V gene TRBV7-9; D unresolved. Sequencing used blood, either unsorted or a sorted T cell fraction (not recorded which). The sequence came from a human donor who was either an allogeneic HSCT recipient or a stem cell or donor lymphocyte infusion donor (not recorded which). It is not recorded whose cells these are; they may come from a transplant donor. CDR3 nucleotide sequence: TGTGCCAGCAGCACGACTCAGCCGGTGGTGGGTTCACCCCTCCACTTT. This translates into CASSTTQPVVGSPLHF.